This entry is about one TCR beta chain. Antigen: not known. This record belongs to a study of cytomegalovirus exposure and HLA in healthy donors. Background on the study: Researchers previously reported finding 90 million to 120 million unique TCR beta sequences from 170 million or so T cells. As released early, the data held about 85 million unique TCRs from HLA-typed donors.

60 Vbeta and 13 Jbeta primers were used in PCR. Profiled with immunoSEQ multiplex PCR; TCRdb holds only in-frame clones, not every one. The top ten hold about 6.8% of the sample, which has around 150,000 clones, around 83% seen once. Notes on the study in general: Diagnosis of cytomegalovirus status made by the classifier reportedly showed high specificity and sensitivity. Listed as cytomegalovirus-associated were 150 to 200 TCR beta chains.

V was pared by 5 bases and J by 2 bases, with 7 bases of the junction left unmatched. The CDR3 is 15 amino acids. Germline CDR1 and CDR2: SGHDT and YYEEEE. This chain links TRBV5-6 with TRBJ2-3; 8 nucleotides align to TRBD2. Sequencing was carried out using PBMCs. This sequence was found in a man over 45 in good health and CMV-seropositive. DNA for the CDR3: TGTGCCAGCAGTCCCCGGGGGGGCCACACAGATACGCAGTATTTT. Its protein product is CASSPRGGHTDTQYF.